The clone carrying this TCR beta chain was counted at least ten times. Its specificity is not known. CDR1 is MGHRA, CDR2 YSYEKL, per germline. V dropped 0 bases and J dropped 0 bases, with 12 bases sitting between them. This CDR3 is built from 17 residues. The record originates from a study of response to subunit inactivated influenza vaccine. TCRdb re-called the RT-PCR reads through MiXCR, storing one row per CDR3 protein. Of hundreds of thousands of distinct CDR3 sequences in the sample, 13% to 15% are singletons; the top ten hold about 7.6%. General study results and limits: The study's authors posited that every seasonal influenza vaccination enlists few new T cells.

The rearrangement uses TRBV4-1 and TRBJ1-3, with D tentatively TRBD1 (6 bases). This receptor was identified in a man aged 50-59 years who received an inactivated influenza vaccine. Sequenced material: PBMCs from blood, taken around 15 days before vaccination. CDR3 amino acids: CASSQDSRGSSGNTIYF. The CDR3 bases are TGCGCCAGCAGCCAAGATAGCAGGGGAAGCTCTGGAAACACCATATATTTT.